This TCR beta chain originates from a study of T cell responses to AZD1222 COVID-19 vaccine. As for the study in general: Whether given at about 4 or about 12 weeks, second doses were pooled. The study, taken as a whole, reports: Two AZD1222 administrations were followed by greater Spike-specific TCR breadth and depth. After the peak T cell response, and only then, were repertoires sampled. Donors were chiefly white British, with a greater number of females, and clonal diversity was perhaps underestimated.

The CDR3 spans 17 residues. CDR1 is LGHNA and CDR2 is YNFKEQ in the germline V gene. Trimming cost V 1 base and J 0 bases, with 10 bases left between them. Sequenced by immunoSEQ multiplex PCR; TCRdb stores in-frame clones only, minus some. Seen here are 100,000 to 130,000 clones, 75% to 90% observed once, and the top ten hold 3.5% to 4.5%. On this clone itself: Its antigen is undetermined.

Sequenced material: peripheral blood, taken on day 0 of AZD1222 vaccination. This TCR derives from an adult in good health. The chain recombines TRBV4-2 with TRBJ2-6; D is perhaps TRBD1 (6 bases). Here the CDR3 DNA reads TGTGCCAGCAGCCAAGGGGGACAAAACTCTGGGGCCAACGTCCTGACTTTC. Translating it yields CASSQGGQNSGANVLTF.